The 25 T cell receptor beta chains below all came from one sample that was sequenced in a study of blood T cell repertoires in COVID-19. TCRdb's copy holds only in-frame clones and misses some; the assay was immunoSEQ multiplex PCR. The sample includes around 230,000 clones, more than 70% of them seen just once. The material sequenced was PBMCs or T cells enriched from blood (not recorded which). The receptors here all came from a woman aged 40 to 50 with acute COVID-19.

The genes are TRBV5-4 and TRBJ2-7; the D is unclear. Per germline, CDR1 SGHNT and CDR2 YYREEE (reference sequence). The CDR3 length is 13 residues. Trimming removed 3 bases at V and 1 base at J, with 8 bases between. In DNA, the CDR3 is TGTGCCAGCAGCTATGCAGTTTCCTACGAGCAGTACTTC. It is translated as CASSYAVSYEQYF.

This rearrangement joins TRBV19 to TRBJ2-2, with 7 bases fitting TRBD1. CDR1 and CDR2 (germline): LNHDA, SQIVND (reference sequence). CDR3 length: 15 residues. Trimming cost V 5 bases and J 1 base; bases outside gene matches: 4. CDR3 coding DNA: TGTGCCAGTAGTCGGACAGGATTGAACACCGGGGAGCTGTTTTTT. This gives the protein CASSRTGLNTGELFF. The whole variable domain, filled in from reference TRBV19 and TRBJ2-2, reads DGGITQSPKYLFRKEGQNVTLSCEQNLNHDAMYWYRQDPGQGLRLIYYSQIVNDFQKGDIAEGYSVSREKKESFPLTVTSAQKNPTAFYLCASSRTGLNTGELFFGEGSRLTVL.

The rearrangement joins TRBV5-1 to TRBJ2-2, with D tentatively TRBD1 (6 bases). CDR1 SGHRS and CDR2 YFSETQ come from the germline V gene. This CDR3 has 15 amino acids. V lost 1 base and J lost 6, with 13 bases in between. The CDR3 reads CASSLHRVGAGELFF. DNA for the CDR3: TGCGCCAGCAGCTTGCACAGGGTGGGGGCCGGGGAGCTGTTTTTT.

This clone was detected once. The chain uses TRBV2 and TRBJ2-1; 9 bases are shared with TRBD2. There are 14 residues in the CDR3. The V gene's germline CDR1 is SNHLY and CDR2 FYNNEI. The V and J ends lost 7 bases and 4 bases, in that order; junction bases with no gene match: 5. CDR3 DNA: TGTGCCAGCACCCAGCGGGAGGCATACAATGAGCAGTTCTTC. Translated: CASTQREAYNEQFF. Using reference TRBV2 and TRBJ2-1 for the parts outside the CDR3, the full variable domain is EPEVTQTPSHQVTQMGQEVILRCVPISNHLYFYWYRQILGQKVEFLVSFYNNEISEKSEIFDDQFSVERPDGSNFTLKIRSTKLEDSAMYFCASTQREAYNEQFFGPGTRLTVL.

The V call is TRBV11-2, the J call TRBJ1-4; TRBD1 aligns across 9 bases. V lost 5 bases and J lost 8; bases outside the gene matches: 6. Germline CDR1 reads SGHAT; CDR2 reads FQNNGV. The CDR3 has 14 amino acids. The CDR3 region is CASSQTGGEEKLFF. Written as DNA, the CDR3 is TGTGCCAGCAGCCAGACAGGGGGGGAGGAAAAACTGTTTTTT.

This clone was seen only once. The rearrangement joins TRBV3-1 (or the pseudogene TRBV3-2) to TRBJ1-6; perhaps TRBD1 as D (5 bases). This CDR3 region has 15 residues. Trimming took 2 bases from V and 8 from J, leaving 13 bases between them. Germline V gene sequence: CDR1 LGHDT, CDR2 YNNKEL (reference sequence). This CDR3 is CASSQFATGDSPLHF. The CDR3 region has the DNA TGTGCCAGCAGCCAATTCGCTACGGGGGATTCACCCCTCCACTTT.

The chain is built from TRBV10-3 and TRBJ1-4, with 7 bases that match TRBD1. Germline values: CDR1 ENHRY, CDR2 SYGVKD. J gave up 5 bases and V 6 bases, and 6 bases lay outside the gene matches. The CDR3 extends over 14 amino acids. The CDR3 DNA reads TGTGCCATCAGCCCCGGGACAGAGAATGAAAAACTGTTTTTT. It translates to CAISPGTENEKLFF.

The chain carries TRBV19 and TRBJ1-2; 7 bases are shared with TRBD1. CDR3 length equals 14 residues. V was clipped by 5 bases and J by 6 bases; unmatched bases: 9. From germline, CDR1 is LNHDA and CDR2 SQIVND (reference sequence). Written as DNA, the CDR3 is TGTGCCAGTAGTTCGAGGGCAGGGGGGAATGGCTACACCTTC. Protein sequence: CASSSRAGGNGYTF. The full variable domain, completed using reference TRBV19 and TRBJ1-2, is DGGITQSPKYLFRKEGQNVTLSCEQNLNHDAMYWYRQDPGQGLRLIYYSQIVNDFQKGDIAEGYSVSREKKESFPLTVTSAQKNPTAFYLCASSSRAGGNGYTFGSGTRLTVV.

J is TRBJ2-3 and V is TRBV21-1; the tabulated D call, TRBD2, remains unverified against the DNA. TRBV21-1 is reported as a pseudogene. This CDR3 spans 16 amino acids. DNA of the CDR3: TGTGCCAGCAGCAAGGGGGGGGGACCAGCCCCAGATACGCAGTATTTT. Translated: CASSKGGGPAPDTQYF.

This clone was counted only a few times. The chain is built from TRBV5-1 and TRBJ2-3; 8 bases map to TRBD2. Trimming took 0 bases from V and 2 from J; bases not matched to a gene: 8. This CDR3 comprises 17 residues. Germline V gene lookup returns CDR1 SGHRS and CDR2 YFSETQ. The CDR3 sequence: CASSLAVSGGYTDTQYF. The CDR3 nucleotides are TGCGCCAGCAGCTTGGCCGTCAGCGGGGGATACACAGATACGCAGTATTTT.

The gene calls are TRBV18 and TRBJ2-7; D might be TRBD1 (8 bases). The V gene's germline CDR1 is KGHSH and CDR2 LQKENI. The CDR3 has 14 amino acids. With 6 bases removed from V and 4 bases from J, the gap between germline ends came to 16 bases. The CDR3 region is CASSLGQGGYEQYF. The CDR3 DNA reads TGTGCCAGCTCCCTAGGACAGGGAGGGTACGAGCAGTACTTC.

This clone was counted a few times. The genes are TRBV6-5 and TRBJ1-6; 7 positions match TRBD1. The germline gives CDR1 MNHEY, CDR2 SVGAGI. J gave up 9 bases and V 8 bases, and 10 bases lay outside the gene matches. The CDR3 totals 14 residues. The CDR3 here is CASASGTEGSPLHF. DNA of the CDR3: TGTGCCAGCGCGTCCGGGACAGAAGGTTCACCCCTCCACTTT.

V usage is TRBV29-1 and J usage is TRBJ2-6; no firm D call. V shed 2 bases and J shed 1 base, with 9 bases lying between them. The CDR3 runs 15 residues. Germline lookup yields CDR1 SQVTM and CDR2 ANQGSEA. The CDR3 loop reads CSVENLQSGANVLTF. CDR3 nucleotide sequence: TGCAGCGTTGAAAATCTCCAGTCTGGGGCCAACGTCCTGACTTTC.

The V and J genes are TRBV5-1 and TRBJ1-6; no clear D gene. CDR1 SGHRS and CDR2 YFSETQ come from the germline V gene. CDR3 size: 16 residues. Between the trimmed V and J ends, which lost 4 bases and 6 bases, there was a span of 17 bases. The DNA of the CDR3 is TGCGCCAGCAGCCTAGCTGGACCCTCATCTAATTCACCCCTCCACTTT. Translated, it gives CASSLAGPSSNSPLHF. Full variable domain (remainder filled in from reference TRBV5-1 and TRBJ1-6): KAGVTQTPRYLIKTRGQQVTLSCSPISGHRSVSWYQQTPGQGLQFLFEYFSETQRNKGNFPGRFSGRQFSNSRSEMNVSTLELGDSALYLCASSLAGPSSNSPLHFGNGTRLTVT.

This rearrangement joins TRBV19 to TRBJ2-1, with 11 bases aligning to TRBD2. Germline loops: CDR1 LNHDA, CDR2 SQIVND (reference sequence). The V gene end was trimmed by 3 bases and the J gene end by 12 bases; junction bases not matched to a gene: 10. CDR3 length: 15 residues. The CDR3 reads CASSIGGSGRGGQFF. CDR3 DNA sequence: TGTGCCAGTAGTATTGGTGGTAGCGGGAGGGGTGGGCAGTTCTTC.

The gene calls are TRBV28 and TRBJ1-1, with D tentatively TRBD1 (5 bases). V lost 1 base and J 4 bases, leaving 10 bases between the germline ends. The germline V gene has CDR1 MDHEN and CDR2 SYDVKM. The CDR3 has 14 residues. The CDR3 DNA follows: TGTGCCAGCAGTTTATCGGGGGTAGGCACTGAAGCTTTCTTT. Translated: CASSLSGVGTEAFF.

CDR3 in DNA: TGTGCCTGGAGTGTGTATTCAGGGGCCGGAAACACCATATATTTT. Encoded protein: CAWSVYSGAGNTIYF. This chain links TRBV30 with TRBJ1-3, with D possibly matching TRBD1 (6 bases). Looked up from germline, CDR1 is GTSNPN and CDR2 is SVGIG (reference sequence). CDR3 length: 15 residues. V lost 0 bases to trimming and J lost 4 bases, with 13 bases between them.

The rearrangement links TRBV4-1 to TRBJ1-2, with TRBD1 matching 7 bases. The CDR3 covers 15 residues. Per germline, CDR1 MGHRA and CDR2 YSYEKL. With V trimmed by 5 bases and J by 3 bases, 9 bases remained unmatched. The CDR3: CASSVPRGRDYGYTF. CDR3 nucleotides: TGCGCCAGCAGCGTCCCCAGGGGGAGAGACTATGGCTACACCTTC.

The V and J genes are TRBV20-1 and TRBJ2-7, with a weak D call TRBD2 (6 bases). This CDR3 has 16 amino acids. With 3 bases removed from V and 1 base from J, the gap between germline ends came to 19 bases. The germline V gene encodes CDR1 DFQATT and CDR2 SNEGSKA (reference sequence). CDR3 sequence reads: CSASPRLDGSSYEQYF. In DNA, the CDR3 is TGCAGTGCTAGTCCCCGACTAGACGGCTCTTCCTACGAGCAGTACTTC.

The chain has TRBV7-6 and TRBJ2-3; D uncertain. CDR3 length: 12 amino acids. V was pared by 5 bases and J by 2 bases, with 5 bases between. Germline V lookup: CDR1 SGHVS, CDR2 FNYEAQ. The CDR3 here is CASSAYTDTQYF. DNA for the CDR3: TGTGCCAGCAGCGCCTACACAGATACGCAGTATTTT. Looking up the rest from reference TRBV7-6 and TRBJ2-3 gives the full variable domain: GAGVSQSPRYKVTKRGQDVALRCDPISGHVSLYWYRQALGQGPEFLTYFNYEAQQDKSGLPNDRFSAERPEGSISTLTIQRTEQRDSAMYRCASSAYTDTQYFGPGTRLTVL.

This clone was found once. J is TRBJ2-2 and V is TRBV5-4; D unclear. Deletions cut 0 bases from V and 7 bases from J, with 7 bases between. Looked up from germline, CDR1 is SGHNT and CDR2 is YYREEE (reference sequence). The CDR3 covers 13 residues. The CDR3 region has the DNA TGTGCCAGCAGCTTGGAGCGTGGCGGGGAGCTGTTTTTT. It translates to CASSLERGGELFF.

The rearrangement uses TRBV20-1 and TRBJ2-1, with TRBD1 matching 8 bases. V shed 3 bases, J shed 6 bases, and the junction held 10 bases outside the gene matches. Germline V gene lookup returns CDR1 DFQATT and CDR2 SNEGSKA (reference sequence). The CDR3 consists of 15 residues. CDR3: CSASRGTGGSNEQFF. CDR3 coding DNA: TGCAGTGCTAGTCGGGGAACAGGGGGGAGCAATGAGCAGTTCTTC.

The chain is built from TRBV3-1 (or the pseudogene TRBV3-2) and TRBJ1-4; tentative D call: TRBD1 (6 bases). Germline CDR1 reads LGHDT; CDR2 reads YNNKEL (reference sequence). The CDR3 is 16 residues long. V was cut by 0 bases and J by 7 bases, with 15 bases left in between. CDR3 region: CASSQDLAGAGEKLFF. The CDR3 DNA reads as TGTGCCAGCAGCCAAGATTTAGCAGGGGCGGGTGAAAAACTGTTTTTT.

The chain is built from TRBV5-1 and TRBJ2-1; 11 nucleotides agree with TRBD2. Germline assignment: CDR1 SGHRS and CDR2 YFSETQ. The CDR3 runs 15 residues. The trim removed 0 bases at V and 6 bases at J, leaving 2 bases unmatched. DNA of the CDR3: TGCGCCAGCAGCTTGGTGGGGACTAGCGGCAATGAGCAGTTCTTC. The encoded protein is CASSLVGTSGNEQFF.

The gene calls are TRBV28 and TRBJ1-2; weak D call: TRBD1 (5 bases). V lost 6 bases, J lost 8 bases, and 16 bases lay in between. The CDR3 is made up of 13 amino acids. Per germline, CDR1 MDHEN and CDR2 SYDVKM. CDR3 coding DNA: TGTGCCAGCAGATCAGGACAACGAAGGGGCTACACCTTC. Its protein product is CASRSGQRRGYTF.